Presented here are 5 T cell receptor beta chains from one specimen sequenced in a study of sequential checkpoint blockade in melanoma. Treatment indicated: randomized to nivolumab then ipilimumab (arm A) or the reverse (arm B). Some clones are missing from TCRdb's copy, which holds only in-frame ones; the method was immunoSEQ multiplex PCR. This table has about 2,000 clones, around 24% appearing once. Sample: tumor tissue (inferred from file names), taken from a patient given nivolumab and ipilimumab in sequence. The receptors come from a human donor with melanoma.

This chain connects TRBV19 to TRBJ2-7, with 7 bases aligning to TRBD2. Unmatched junction bases numbered 8, after V lost 7 bases and J lost 2 bases. Germline CDR1 and CDR2: LNHDA and SQIVND (reference sequence). The CDR3 length is 14 residues. CDR3 amino acids: CASMGGENTYEQYF. The CDR3, as DNA: TGTGCCAGTATGGGGGGGGAAAACACCTACGAGCAGTACTTC.

The chain recombines TRBV18 with TRBJ2-5; TRBD1 might be the D (6 bases). Deletions cut 0 bases from V and 5 bases from J, with 13 bases between. Germline-derived CDR1 and CDR2 are KGHSH and LQKENI. The CDR3 covers 15 residues. In DNA, the CDR3 is TGTGCCAGCTCACCACCAAACAGGGCGTTGGAGACCCAGTACTTC. Its translation: CASSPPNRALETQYF. The full variable domain, with the rest looked up from reference TRBV18 and TRBJ2-5, is NAGVMQNPRHLVRRRGQEARLRCSPMKGHSHVYWYRQLPEEGLKFMVYLQKENIIDESGMPKERFSAEFPKEGPSILRIQQVVRGDSAAYFCASSPPNRALETQYFGPGTRLLVL.

This clone was recorded a few times. J is TRBJ1-3 and V is TRBV11-3, with no clear D. CDR3 length: 14 residues. Per germline, CDR1 SGHNT and CDR2 YENEEA. Trimming pared 1 base from V and 0 bases from J, leaving 4 bases between. This CDR3 is CASSLGPSGNTIYF. Here the CDR3 DNA reads TGTGCCAGCAGCTTAGGTCCCTCTGGAAACACCATATATTTT. The whole variable domain, filled in from reference TRBV11-3 and TRBJ1-3, reads EAGVVQSPRYKIIEKKQPVAFWCNPISGHNTLYWYLQNLGQGPELLIRYENEEAVDDSQLPKDRFSAERLKGVDSTLKIQPAELGDSAVYLCASSLGPSGNTIYFGEGSWLTVV.

The rearrangement uses TRBV29-1 and TRBJ1-2, with D perhaps matching TRBD1 (5 bases). The CDR3 runs 14 residues. The ends were cut back, 2 bases at V and 4 bases at J, with 14 bases in the middle. From germline, CDR1 is SQVTM and CDR2 ANQGSEA. Here the CDR3 reads CSVEHRHGGYGYTF. Here the CDR3 DNA reads TGCAGCGTTGAACACCGCCACGGGGGCTATGGCTACACCTTC.

The chain employs TRBV11-3 and TRBJ2-7, with 10 positions matching TRBD2. Germline V gene data show CDR1 as SGHNT and CDR2 as YENEEA. This CDR3 is 16 amino acids long. Germline trimming cut 4 bases from V and 1 base from J; bases unmatched to any gene: 7. This chain's CDR3 is CASSSPTSGPSYEQYF. In nucleotides, the CDR3 is TGTGCCAGCAGCTCCCCGACTAGCGGGCCTTCCTACGAGCAGTACTTC.